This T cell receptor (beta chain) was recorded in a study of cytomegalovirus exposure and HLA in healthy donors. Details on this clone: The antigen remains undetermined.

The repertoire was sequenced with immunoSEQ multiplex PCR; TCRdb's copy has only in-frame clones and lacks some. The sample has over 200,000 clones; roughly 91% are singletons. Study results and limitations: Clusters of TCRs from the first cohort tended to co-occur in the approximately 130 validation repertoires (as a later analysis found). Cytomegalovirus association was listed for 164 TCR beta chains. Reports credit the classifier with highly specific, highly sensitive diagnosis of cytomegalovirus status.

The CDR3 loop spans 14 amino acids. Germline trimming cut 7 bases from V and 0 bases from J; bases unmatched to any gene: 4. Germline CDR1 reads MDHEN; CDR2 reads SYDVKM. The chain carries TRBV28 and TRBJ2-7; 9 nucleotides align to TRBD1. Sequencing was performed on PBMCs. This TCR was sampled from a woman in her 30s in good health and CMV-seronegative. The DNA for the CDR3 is TGTGCCAGCATTGGGGACAGGGACTCCTACGAGCAGTACTTC. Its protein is CASIGDRDSYEQYF.